These T cell receptor beta chains were read from a single sample in a study of neurological immune-mediated disorders. Using its own MiXCR run on the 5' RACE reads, TCRdb lists one record per CDR3 protein. The sample shows some 61,000 distinct CDR3 sequences, approximately 4.1% of them seen only once. Input material: PBMCs. These receptors were collected from a man aged 30 to 45 with multiple sclerosis. Both conserved end residues are part of each CDR3. A D gene is named only where the DNA matches it firmly. The size field is filled for only some rows; it gives once, few, many or a size class.

V	D	size	J	DNA	CDR3
TRBV9	-	many	TRBJ1-3	TGTGCCAGCAGCGTACCCCAAGGAAACACCATATATTTT	CASSVPQGNTIYF
TRBV20-1	-	many	TRBJ2-3	TGCAGTGCTAGAGATGGACCTGACACAGATACGCAGTATTTT	CSARDGPDTDTQYF
TRBV29-1	TRBD1	many	TRBJ1-1	TGCAGCGCAGATGACAGGGGAGCTGTAGCTTTCTTT	CSADDRGAVAFF
TRBV5-1	-	many	TRBJ2-7	TGCGCCAGCAGCTTGGTTGGGGGGTACGAGCAGTACTTC	CASSLVGGYEQYF
TRBV20-1	-	many	TRBJ1-1	TGCAGTGCTAGACAGGGTGGCACTGAAGCTTTCTTT	CSARQGGTEAFF
TRBV6-6	TRBD1	-	TRBJ1-5	TGTGCCAGCAGCCGACAGGGGGACGGTCAGCCCCAGAATTTT	CASSRQGDGQPQNF
TRBV2	-	many	TRBJ1-2	TGTGCCAGCAGTGAAAACAGCTATGGCTACACCTTC	CASSENSYGYTF
TRBV12-3/TRBV12-4	-	many	TRBJ2-1	TGTGCCAGCAGCAGAGCTAGAGGGGGCTACAATGAGCAGTTCTTC	CASSRARGGYNEQFF
TRBV5-6	TRBD1	many	TRBJ1-6	TGTGCCAGCAGCTACGGACAGGGTAGTTCACCCCTCCACTTT	CASSYGQGSSPLHF
TRBV7-9	-	many	TRBJ1-1	TGTGCCGGCGCCGGGGGGGCAGGCATGAACACTGAAGCTTTCTTT	CAGAGGAGMNTEAFF
TRBV12-3/TRBV12-4	-	many	TRBJ1-1	TGTGCCAGCAGTTTGGACACCCGGGGCACTGAAGCTTTCTTT	CASSLDTRGTEAFF
TRBV12-3/TRBV12-4	-	-	TRBJ2-2	TGTGCCAGCAGTGCCCGACTGGACTACACCGGGGAGCTGTTTTTT	CASSARLDYTGELFF
TRBV12-3/TRBV12-4	-	-	TRBJ2-3	TGTGCCAGCAGTTTCGATGGCGCAGGGATCCCCACAGATACGCAGTATTTT	CASSFDGAGIPTDTQYF
TRBV7-2	-	many	TRBJ2-5	TGTGCCAGCAGGCGCGGGGACAGCCAAGAGACCCAGTACTTC	CASRRGDSQETQYF
TRBV6-6	-	many	TRBJ2-2	TGTGCCAGCACTTTACTGACGGGGTCTGTTATTCACGGTACCGGGGAGCTGTTTTTT	CASTLLTGSVIHGTGELFF
TRBV20-1	-	few	TRBJ2-1	TGCAGTGCCTTCTCGCGGGACTACAATGAGCAGTTCTTC	CSAFSRDYNEQFF
TRBV20-1	-	many	TRBJ2-2	TGCAGTGCTGAAACAGGACGGGAGCTGTTTTTT	CSAETGRELFF
TRBV5-1	-	many	TRBJ2-6	TGCGCCAGCAGCTTGGCCGGGGACTCTGGGGCCAACGTCCTGACTTTC	CASSLAGDSGANVLTF
TRBV12-5	TRBD1	many	TRBJ1-5	TGTGCTAGTGGTTTGGTAGGGGGCAAGAATCAGCCCCAGCATTTT	CASGLVGGKNQPQHF
TRBV20-1	-	many	TRBJ2-5	TGCAGTGCTATCGTCCGGGGGGCCGGTGAGACCCAGTACTTC	CSAIVRGAGETQYF
TRBV20-1	-	-	TRBJ2-1	TGCAGTGCTAACAGCAATGAGCAGTTCTTC	CSANSNEQFF
TRBV5-1	-	-	TRBJ2-2	TGCGCCAGCAGCTTGCTAGCGGGACAGGGGACGAACACCGGGGAGCTGTTTTTT	CASSLLAGQGTNTGELFF
TRBV7-8	TRBD2	many	TRBJ2-3	TGTGCCAGCAGCTCGCTAGCGGGGGCTCAGGGTACGCAGTATTTT	CASSSLAGAQGTQYF
TRBV27	-	many	TRBJ2-7	TGTGCCAGCAGTTTATCGTCAGTGGGCAGCTACGAGCAGTACTTC	CASSLSSVGSYEQYF
TRBV9	-	many	TRBJ2-7	TGTGCCAGCAGCTCCGAGCCTGGAGGACGATACGAGCAGTACTTC	CASSSEPGGRYEQYF
TRBV5-1	TRBD2	few	TRBJ2-4	TGCGCCAGCAGCTTGACTAGCGGGGGGGACGCAAAAAACATTCAGTACTTC	CASSLTSGGDAKNIQYF
TRBV5-1	-	few	TRBJ2-3	TGCGCCAGCCGCCTGACAGGTTGGGCAGATACGCAGTATTTT	CASRLTGWADTQYF
TRBV10-2	-	many	TRBJ2-7	TGCGCCAGCAGTGAGATCGGCTACGAGCAGTACTTC	CASSEIGYEQYF